This T cell receptor beta chain derives from a study of cytomegalovirus exposure and HLA in healthy donors. Remarks on this clone: The antigen is not known.

The ends were cut back, 5 bases at V and 3 bases at J, with 14 bases in the middle. The CDR3 length is 14 residues. Germline V lookup: CDR1 MDHEN, CDR2 SYDVKM. PCR employed 60 Vbeta and 13 Jbeta primers. Assay used: immunoSEQ multiplex PCR; TCRdb lists only in-frame clones, some missing. The sample has over 50,000 clones, around 75% seen once. Study-wide points: A missense DCLRE1C variant was associated with V- and J-gene trimming of TCR beta chains in a later analysis, and an independent cohort replicated the association. Other equally common chains were less clonally expanded than HLA-associated TCR beta chains, a later analysis showed.

The sequence came from a man in his fifties in good health and CMV-seropositive. What was sequenced was PBMCs. V gene TRBV28 combines with J gene TRBJ2-7; TRBD2 might be the D (6 bases). The CDR3 region has the DNA TGTGCCAGCAGTCTGCGTGGGGGGTACTACGAGCAGTACTTC. It translates to CASSLRGGYYEQYF.